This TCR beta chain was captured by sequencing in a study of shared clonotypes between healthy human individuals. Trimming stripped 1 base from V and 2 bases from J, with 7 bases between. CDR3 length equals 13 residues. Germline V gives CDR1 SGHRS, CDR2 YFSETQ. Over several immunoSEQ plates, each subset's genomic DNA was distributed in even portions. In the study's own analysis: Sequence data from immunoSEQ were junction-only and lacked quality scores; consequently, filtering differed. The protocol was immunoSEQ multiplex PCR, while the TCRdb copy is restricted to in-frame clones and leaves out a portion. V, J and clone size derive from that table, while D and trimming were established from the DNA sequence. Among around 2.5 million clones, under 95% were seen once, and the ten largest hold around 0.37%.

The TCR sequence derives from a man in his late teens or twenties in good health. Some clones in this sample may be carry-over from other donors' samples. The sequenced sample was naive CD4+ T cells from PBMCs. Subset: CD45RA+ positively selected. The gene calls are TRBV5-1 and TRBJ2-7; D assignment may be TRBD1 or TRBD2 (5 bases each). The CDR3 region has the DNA TGCGCCAGCAGCTTGCTGGGACCCTACGAGCAGTACTTC. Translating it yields CASSLLGPYEQYF.